The source of this T cell receptor beta chain is a study of T cell clonotyping in hematopoietic cell transplantation. Study summary: Cytoreduction preceded collection of pretransplant recipient samples.

Study findings and constraints: Recipient TCR diversity dropped after transplant; expanded clonotypes rose from day 30 to 180. Cells were unsorted, so CD4 and CD8 contributions were not separated.

The V gene's germline CDR1 is SGHRS and CDR2 YFSETQ. This CDR3 region has 15 residues. V gave up 0 bases and J gave up 4 bases, with 13 bases separating them. Time point in this sample: recipient sample about 28 days before transplant, after cytoreduction. Concerning this clone itself: Its specificity is unknown.

This table comes from immunoSEQ multiplex PCR, and its TCRdb copy is limited to in-frame clones, with some not included. The table lists under 30,000 clones, around 80% of them singletons. Sequencing was performed on peripheral blood mononuclear cells, taken before stem cell transplant. This sequence was found in a woman younger than 45 with chronic myeloid leukemia. Some clones in this sample may be carry-over from other donors' samples. The chain employs TRBV5-1 and TRBJ1-2; D is perhaps TRBD1 (5 bases). CDR3 sequence reads: CASSLAGGAAYGYTF. The DNA for the CDR3 is TGCGCCAGCAGCTTGGCGGGGGGTGCGGCCTATGGCTACACCTTC.